This T cell receptor (beta chain) was identified in a study of shared T cell receptors in the human thymus. The protocol was immunoSEQ multiplex PCR, while the TCRdb copy is restricted to in-frame clones and leaves out a portion. The repertoire includes 550,000 to 800,000 clones, approximately 85% of them detected once, and more than 0.008% sits in the top ten. Deletions cut 1 base from V and 9 bases from J, with 7 bases between. CDR1 MGHRA and CDR2 YSYEKL come from the germline V gene. This CDR3 is 12 amino acids long. These data also formed part of another study, on human thymus T cells. That source reports: Resections were taken during corrective heart surgery, and the thymus tissue came from these. What appeared biased in thymic and blood repertoires was the usage of V and J genes. Related research described strongly overlapping thymic repertoires in unrelated people.

The chain employs TRBV4-1 and TRBJ1-3; D is ambiguous. The source is a girl in the first two years of life with a congenital heart defect. The specimen sequenced was thymocytes. The CDR3 reads CASSQGGFTIYF. CDR3 nucleotides: TGCGCCAGCAGCCAAGGAGGGTTCACCATATATTTT.